This T cell receptor beta chain derives from a study of T cell repertoires in cytomegalovirus infection. Whole-study context: Public TCR beta signatures indicated both CMV infection and matching HLA type. Study-wide findings and caveats: HLA-C-restricted, CMV-specific TCR beta clonotypes were dominant ex vivo. Cumulative frequency (of public TCR beta family members) identified carriers of CMV plus the relevant HLA.

From the reads, TCRdb called clonotypes with MiXCR, one entry per CDR3 protein. Among 80,000 to 130,000 distinct CDR3 sequences listed, around 22% were seen once. In the case of this clonotype: Its antigen is unidentified.

CDR3 length: 14 amino acids. CDR1 and CDR2 from the germline V gene are GTSNPN and SVGIG (reference sequence). Trimming removed 4 bases from V and 10 bases from J; junction bases left unmatched: 9. The sequencing sample was made of CD8+ T cells from PBMCs. This chain uses TRBV30 with TRBJ1-6; 8 bases are a match to TRBD1. The TCR sequence derives from a human donor in good health (CMV status not recorded). Some clones in this sample may be carry-over from other donors' samples. This CDR3 is CAWTFGQGHSPLHF. The CDR3 DNA follows: TGTGCCTGGACCTTCGGACAGGGTCACTCACCCCTCCACTTT.